Listed here are 6 T cell receptor beta chains from one sample, sequenced in a study of follicular helper T cells after annual influenza vaccination. Sequencing was performed with immunoSEQ multiplex PCR; in TCRdb, only in-frame clones are kept and a portion is missing. The sample has approximately 11,000 clones; roughly 80% are singletons. Sequencing was performed on CXCR5- memory CD4+ T cells sorted from blood, taken 6 weeks after influenza vaccination. The source is an adult who received the influenza vaccine.

This clone was recorded once. CDR3 residues: CASSLSVQETQYF. In DNA, the CDR3 is TGCGCCAGCAGTCTTAGCGTCCAAGAGACCCAGTACTTC. The chain joins TRBV5-1 to TRBJ2-5; D might be TRBD2 (5 bases). The V gene lost 5 bases and the J gene lost 1 base, with 9 bases spanning the gap. Germline V gene data show CDR1 as SGHRS and CDR2 as YFSETQ. CDR3 length: 13 residues.

This clone was found once. V gene TRBV5-1 combines with J gene TRBJ1-4; D gene uncertain. Germline V CDR1 and CDR2: SGHRS, YFSETQ. Between the trimmed V and J ends, which lost 0 bases and 4 bases, there was a span of 16 bases. This CDR3 has 17 residues. The CDR3 DNA reads as TGCGCCAGCAGCTTGGCCATAGGCCGCGGATATAATGAAAAACTGTTTTTT. Residues: CASSLAIGRGYNEKLFF.

The V gene is TRBV19, the J gene TRBJ2-3, with 7 bases matching TRBD1. J lost 2 bases, V lost 3 bases, and 8 bases had no gene match. The CDR3 sequence is 16 residues long. The germline CDR1 and CDR2 sequences are LNHDA and SQIVND (reference sequence). The CDR3 bases are TGTGCCAGTAGTATTCGAGTAGGGGGCCCCACAGATACGCAGTATTTT. Amino acids: CASSIRVGGPTDTQYF.

The V call is TRBV5-1, the J call TRBJ2-1; TRBD1 matches 8 bases. Germline V gene lookup returns CDR1 SGHRS and CDR2 YFSETQ. The CDR3 loop spans 16 amino acids. The V segment lost 5 bases and the J segment 0 bases; nucleotides outside the gene matches: 7. The DNA for the CDR3 is TGCGCCAGCAGTTCCGGGACAGGAAGCTCCTACAATGAGCAGTTCTTC. It encodes CASSSGTGSSYNEQFF.

The chain couples TRBV6-1 to TRBJ2-5; no firm D call. V shed 2 bases and J shed 1 base, with 8 bases lying between them. The CDR3 has 14 amino acids. Germline assignment: CDR1 MNHNS and CDR2 SASEGT. The CDR3 spells CASSERLGQETQYF. The DNA for the CDR3 is TGTGCCAGCAGTGAAAGGCTGGGCCAAGAGACCCAGTACTTC.

V is TRBV11-2 and J is TRBJ1-6; no clear D gene. Germline values: CDR1 SGHAT, CDR2 FQNNGV. The CDR3 length is 13 residues. Trimming took off 7 bases at V and 7 bases at J, with 11 bases between the two ends. The CDR3 loop reads CASTALGNSPLHF. CDR3 nucleotide sequence: TGTGCCAGCACCGCCCTCGGGAATTCACCCCTCCACTTT. The full variable domain, its missing parts supplied by reference TRBV11-2 and TRBJ1-6, is EAGVAQSPRYKIIEKRQSVAFWCNPISGHATLYWYQQILGQGPKLLIQFQNNGVVDDSQLPKDRFSAERLKGVDSTLKIQPAKLEDSAVYLCASTALGNSPLHFGNGTRLTVT.